This TCR beta chain was identified during a study of prognosis after radiotherapy for stage I lung cancer. Findings of the study overall: The study found lower Shannon entropy after stereotactic body radiation therapy in patients who developed distant metastases.

In the case of this clonotype: What it binds is unknown.

Genomic DNA served as the source from which two-round multiplex PCR generated TCR beta CDR3 amplicons. With primers specific to each TRBV and TRBJ gene, the first-round PCR was performed. TCRdb redid the calling of the multiplex PCR reads with MiXCR, one entry per CDR3 protein. The data show roughly 30,000 distinct CDR3 sequences, with 32% seen just once and roughly a quarter held by the top ten. V shed 5 bases and J shed 1 base, with 8 bases lying between them. The CDR3 is 14 amino acids. CDR1 and CDR2 (germline): MDHEN, SYDVKM. This specimen was PBMCs, taken before or after stereotactic body radiation therapy (not recorded which). This clonotype originated in a donor of 50 years or more with non-small cell lung cancer. The rearrangement links TRBV28 to TRBJ2-2; D might be TRBD1 (5 bases). CDR3 in amino acids: CASSGHLNTGELFF. Here the CDR3 DNA reads TGTGCCAGCAGTGGACACCTGAACACCGGGGAGCTGTTTTTT. The complete variable domain, with remaining parts taken from reference TRBV28 and TRBJ2-2, reads DVKVTQSSRYLVKRTGEKVFLECVQDMDHENMFWYRQDPGLGLRLIYFSYDVKMKEKGDIPEGYSVSREKKERFSLILESASTNQTSMYLCASSGHLNTGELFFGEGSRLTVL.